This T cell receptor beta chain stems from a study of blood T cell repertoires in COVID-19. The V and J ends lost 0 bases and 4 bases, in that order; junction bases with no gene match: 5. This CDR3 spans 17 amino acids. Germline CDR1 and CDR2: LGHNT and FRNRAP. The assay was immunoSEQ multiplex PCR, and TCRdb's table has in-frame clones only and misses some. The sample contains 320,000 or so clones, less than 85% of which appear only once. Sequenced sample: PBMCs or T cells enriched from blood (not recorded which). V gene TRBV12-5 combines with J gene TRBJ2-3, with 12 bases lining up with TRBD2. The clonotype originates from a woman in her thirties who had been exposed to COVID-19. The CDR3 DNA reads as TGTGCTAGTGGTTTGGTATCTAGCGGGAGGGCCTCAGATACGCAGTATTTT. It codes for CASGLVSSGRASDTQYF.